These 18 T cell receptor beta chains share one sample of origin, sequenced in a study of cytomegalovirus exposure and HLA in healthy donors. Primers included in the PCR were 60 Vbeta and 13 Jbeta primers. The data were produced by immunoSEQ multiplex PCR, yet TCRdb's version contains in-frame clones alone and is incomplete. Of under 170,000 clones listed, more than 65% were seen once; the top ten hold around 6.3%. The sample taken for sequencing was PBMCs. All receptors come from a middle-aged man in good health and CMV-seropositive.

The rearrangement joins TRBV28 to TRBJ2-3; TRBD1 might be the D (5 bases). Germline lookup yields CDR1 MDHEN and CDR2 SYDVKM. V lost 6 bases, J lost 2 bases, and 15 bases lay in between. The CDR3 has 15 residues. The CDR3 is CASRYIDRTTDTQYF. The DNA of the CDR3 is TGTGCCAGCAGATACATTGACAGAACCACAGATACGCAGTATTTT.

The table lists this clone with a few counts. The chain combines TRBV12-5 with TRBJ2-1; TRBD1 matches at 7 bases. J was trimmed by 5 bases and V by 6 bases; bases with no gene match: 4. Germline CDR1 reads LGHNT; CDR2 reads FRNRAP. The CDR3 runs 13 residues. In DNA, the CDR3 is TGTGCTAGTGGACAGGGGAATAACAATGAGCAGTTCTTC. Translated, it gives CASGQGNNNEQFF.

V is TRBV5-1 and J is TRBJ2-7, with D possibly TRBD2 on 6 matching bases. The germline CDR1 and CDR2 sequences are SGHRS and YFSETQ. The CDR3 sequence is 14 residues long. V lost 1 base, J lost 3 bases, and 11 bases lay in between. Written as DNA, the CDR3 is TGCGCCAGCAGCTTGCCTAGCGCGGTCTACGAGCAGTACTTC. The encoded protein is CASSLPSAVYEQYF. Supplemented by reference TRBV5-1 and TRBJ2-7, the full variable domain reads KAGVTQTPRYLIKTRGQQVTLSCSPISGHRSVSWYQQTPGQGLQFLFEYFSETQRNKGNFPGRFSGRQFSNSRSEMNVSTLELGDSALYLCASSLPSAVYEQYFGPGTRLTVT.

This clone was picked up a small number of times. V and J are TRBV28 and TRBJ1-6; TRBD1 matches 7 bases. This CDR3 region has 14 residues. Germline CDR1 is MDHEN and CDR2 is SYDVKM. The ends lost 5 bases at V and 5 bases at J; junction bases unmatched: 3. The CDR3 spells CASSNRGNNSPLHF. Written as DNA, the CDR3 is TGTGCCAGCAGTAACAGGGGTAATAATTCACCCCTCCACTTT.

CDR3 sequence: CAWSEQIADTQYF. CDR3 DNA: TGTGCCTGGAGCGAACAGATAGCAGATACGCAGTATTTT. This sequence joins TRBV30 and TRBJ2-3; unclear D gene. This CDR3 has 13 amino acids. Germline loops: CDR1 GTSNPN, CDR2 SVGIG (reference sequence). V lost 3 bases and J 4 bases, leaving 11 bases between the germline ends.

This clone was recorded once. The V and J genes are TRBV30 and TRBJ1-1; possibly TRBD1 for D (5 bases). Germline loops: CDR1 GTSNPN, CDR2 SVGIG (reference sequence). The CDR3 has 13 residues. Trimming pared 3 bases from V and 8 bases from J, leaving 16 bases between. The CDR3 loop reads CAWRGVARGEAFF. CDR3 sequence (DNA): TGTGCCTGGAGGGGGGTAGCCCGGGGGGAAGCTTTCTTT.

This clone has a single count. J is TRBJ2-7 and V is TRBV7-2; D may be TRBD2 (5 bases). Trimming left V 5 bases short and J 7 bases short, with 15 bases between. Germline CDR1 reads SGHTA; CDR2 reads FQGNSA. The CDR3 is made up of 13 amino acids. The DNA for the CDR3 is TGTGCCAGCAGCCGAACACGGACTGGTGAGCAGTACTTC. It specifies CASSRTRTGEQYF.

The J gene is TRBJ2-3, the V gene TRBV6-5, with a weak D call TRBD1 (6 bases). This CDR3 is built from 16 residues. Trimming pared 0 bases from V and 0 bases from J, leaving 10 bases between. Germline V lookup: CDR1 MNHEY, CDR2 SVGAGI. CDR3 DNA: TGTGCCAGCAGTTACTCGACGACAGGAAGCACAGATACGCAGTATTTT. Its protein product is CASSYSTTGSTDTQYF.

The rearrangement joins TRBV19 to TRBJ1-5, with D possibly matching TRBD1 (5 bases). V lost 3 bases to trimming and J lost 5 bases, with 8 bases between them. Germline-derived CDR1 and CDR2 are LNHDA and SQIVND (reference sequence). The CDR3 is made up of 13 amino acids. CDR3 sequence reads: CASSIRVYQPQHF. CDR3 nucleotide sequence: TGTGCCAGTAGTATCAGGGTGTATCAGCCCCAGCATTTT.

This rearrangement joins TRBV5-1 to TRBJ2-2; D might be TRBD1 (5 bases). The length of the CDR3 is 14 residues. Germline V gene lookup returns CDR1 SGHRS and CDR2 YFSETQ. V was pared by 4 bases and J by 5 bases, with 12 bases between. The CDR3: CASSETSGTGELFF. Written as DNA, the CDR3 is TGCGCCAGCAGCGAAACCTCAGGGACCGGGGAGCTGTTTTTT.

This clone appeared a single time. J is TRBJ2-7 and V is TRBV27, with D tentatively TRBD2 (6 bases). The V gene lost 3 bases and the J gene lost 0 bases, with 18 bases spanning the gap. The CDR3 consists of 17 residues. CDR1 MNHEY and CDR2 SMNVEV come from the germline V gene (reference sequence). The DNA of the CDR3 is TGTGCCAGCAGTTTTAGAGCCTTTCCGGGAGCCTCCTACGAGCAGTACTTC. Protein sequence: CASSFRAFPGASYEQYF.

The gene calls are TRBV10-1 and TRBJ1-3; no clear D. This CDR3 spans 17 amino acids. Germline CDR1 WNHNN, CDR2 SYGVQD (reference sequence). V was trimmed by 2 bases and J by 0 bases, leaving 14 bases between them. In DNA form, the CDR3 reads TGCGCCAGCAGTGAGGCCCCGGGGTACGGCTCTGGAAACACCATATATTTT. This encodes CASSEAPGYGSGNTIYF.

The CDR3 protein is CATRGHGSDTQYF. In nucleotides, the CDR3 is TGCGCCACGAGGGGGCATGGGTCAGATACGCAGTATTTT. This chain joins TRBV4-1 and TRBJ2-3; 7 nucleotides match TRBD1. The CDR3 runs to 13 residues. Germline-derived CDR1 and CDR2 are MGHRA and YSYEKL. The V segment lost 10 bases and the J segment 4 bases; nucleotides outside the gene matches: 8.

CDR3 sequence: CASSLGQGGEKLFF. The CDR3 DNA follows: TGTGCCAGCAGTTTAGGGCAGGGGGGTGAAAAACTGTTTTTT. V usage is TRBV28 and J usage is TRBJ1-4, with 7 nucleotides matching TRBD1. Germline CDR1 is MDHEN and CDR2 is SYDVKM. Trimming cost V 2 bases and J 7 bases; bases outside gene matches: 4. There are 14 residues in the CDR3.

The chain joins TRBV6-1 to TRBJ2-7, with TRBD1 matching over 7 bases. Germline-derived CDR1 and CDR2 are MNHNS and SASEGT. The CDR3 has 15 residues. The V and J ends lost 10 bases and 0 bases, in that order; junction bases with no gene match: 12. Here the CDR3 reads CAIQPGTASSYEQYF. CDR3 coding DNA: TGTGCCATACAACCCGGGACAGCGAGCTCCTACGAGCAGTACTTC.

This chain uses TRBV30 with TRBJ1-2, with a tentative D call TRBD1 (5 bases). V lost 2 bases and J 5 bases, leaving 6 bases between the germline ends. This CDR3 has 11 residues. CDR1 is GTSNPN and CDR2 is SVGIG in the germline V gene (reference sequence). CDR3 sequence (DNA): TGTGCCTGGAGTCCAGGGTATGGCTACACCTTC. It codes for CAWSPGYGYTF.

The chain uses TRBV5-1 and TRBJ2-1; 8 bases line up with TRBD2. Germline CDR1 SGHRS, CDR2 YFSETQ. This CDR3 comprises 15 residues. V was pared by 0 bases and J by 2 bases, with 1 base of the junction left unmatched. CDR3 loop: CASSLAGGAYNEQFF. The CDR3 DNA follows: TGCGCCAGCAGCTTGGCGGGGGGGGCCTACAATGAGCAGTTCTTC.

The chain links TRBV27 to TRBJ1-2, with D unresolved. Trimming left V 0 bases short and J 5 bases short, with 10 bases between. Germline V gene data show CDR1 as MNHEY and CDR2 as SMNVEV (reference sequence). The CDR3 totals 14 residues. The chain's CDR3 is CASSLSEGAYGYTF. CDR3 nucleotides: TGTGCCAGCAGTTTATCGGAGGGAGCATATGGCTACACCTTC.